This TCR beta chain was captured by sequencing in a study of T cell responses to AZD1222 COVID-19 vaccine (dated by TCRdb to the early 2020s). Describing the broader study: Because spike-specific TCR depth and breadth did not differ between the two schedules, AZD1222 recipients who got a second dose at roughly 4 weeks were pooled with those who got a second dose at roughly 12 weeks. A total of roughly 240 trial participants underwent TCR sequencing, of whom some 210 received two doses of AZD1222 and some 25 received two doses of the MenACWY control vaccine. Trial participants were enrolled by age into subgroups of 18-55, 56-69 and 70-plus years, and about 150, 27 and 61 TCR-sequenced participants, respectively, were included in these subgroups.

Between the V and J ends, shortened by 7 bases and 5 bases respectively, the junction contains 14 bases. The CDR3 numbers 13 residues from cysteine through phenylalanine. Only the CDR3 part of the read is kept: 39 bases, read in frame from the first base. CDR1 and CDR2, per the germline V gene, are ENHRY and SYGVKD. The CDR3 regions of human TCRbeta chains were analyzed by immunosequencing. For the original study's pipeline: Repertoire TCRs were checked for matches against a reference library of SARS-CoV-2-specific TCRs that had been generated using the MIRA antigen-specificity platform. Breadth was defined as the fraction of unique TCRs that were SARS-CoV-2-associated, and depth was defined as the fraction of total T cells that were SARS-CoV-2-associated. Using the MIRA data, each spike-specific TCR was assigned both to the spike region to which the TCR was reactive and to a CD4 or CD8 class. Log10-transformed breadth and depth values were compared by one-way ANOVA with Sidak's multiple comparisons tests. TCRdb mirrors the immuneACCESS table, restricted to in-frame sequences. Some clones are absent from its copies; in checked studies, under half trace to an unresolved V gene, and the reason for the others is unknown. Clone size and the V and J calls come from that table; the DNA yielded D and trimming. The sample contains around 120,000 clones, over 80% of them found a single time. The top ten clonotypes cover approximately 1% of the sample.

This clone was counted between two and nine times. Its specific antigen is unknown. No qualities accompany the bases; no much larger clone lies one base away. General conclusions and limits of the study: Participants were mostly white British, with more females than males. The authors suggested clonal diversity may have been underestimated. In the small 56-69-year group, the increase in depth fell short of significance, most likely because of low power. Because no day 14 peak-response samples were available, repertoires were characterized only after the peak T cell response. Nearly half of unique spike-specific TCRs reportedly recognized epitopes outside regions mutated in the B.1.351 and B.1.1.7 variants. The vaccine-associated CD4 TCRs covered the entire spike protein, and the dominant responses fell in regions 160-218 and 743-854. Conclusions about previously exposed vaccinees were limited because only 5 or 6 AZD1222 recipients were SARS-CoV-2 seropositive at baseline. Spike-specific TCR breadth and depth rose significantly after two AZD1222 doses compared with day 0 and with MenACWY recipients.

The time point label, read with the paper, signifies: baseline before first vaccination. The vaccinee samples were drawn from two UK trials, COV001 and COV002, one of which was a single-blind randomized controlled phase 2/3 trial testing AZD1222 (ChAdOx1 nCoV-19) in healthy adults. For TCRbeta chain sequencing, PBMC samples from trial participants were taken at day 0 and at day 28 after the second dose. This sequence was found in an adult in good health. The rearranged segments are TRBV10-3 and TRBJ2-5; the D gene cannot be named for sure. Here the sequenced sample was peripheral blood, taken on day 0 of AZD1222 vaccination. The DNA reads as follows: TGTGCCATCAAACCGGCCGCGGAGGAGACCCAGTACTTC. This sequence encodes CAIKPAAEETQYF.